Listed here are 22 T cell receptor beta chains from one sample, sequenced in a study of vaccination effects on CD4 cells after COVID-19. No antigens are known for them. Clones were read by immunoSEQ multiplex PCR, and TCRdb kept only the in-frame ones, dropping some. The top ten clones hold approximately 40% of a sample with approximately 22,000 clones, 70% to 80% of them seen once. Antigen-specific CD4+ T cells were first expanded with viral peptide pools by the ViraFEST assay and only then sequenced. Following 10 days of culture, CD4+ T cells were isolated. A PCR test confirmed that the person had SARS-CoV-2 infection between March and December 2020. This specimen consisted of CD4+ T cells from PBMCs cultured with a peptide pool, obtained before COVID-19 vaccination. These receptors all stem from a human donor who had a prior SARS-CoV-2 infection.

V and J are TRBV2 and TRBJ1-1, with a weak D call TRBD1 (6 bases). With 6 bases removed from V and 2 bases from J, the gap between germline ends came to 13 bases. The CDR3 length is 14 residues. The germline V gene encodes CDR1 SNHLY and CDR2 FYNNEI. Here the CDR3 reads CASRGGIRNTEAFF. The CDR3 DNA reads as TGTGCCAGCAGAGGGGGGATAAGAAACACTGAAGCTTTCTTT.

This sequence joins TRBV30 and TRBJ2-3; D remains ambiguous. V was clipped by 2 bases and J by 0 bases, with 3 bases between them. CDR3 size: 12 residues. Germline CDR1 and CDR2: GTSNPN and SVGIG (reference sequence). CDR3 region: CAWSTSTDTQYF. Written as DNA, the CDR3 is TGTGCCTGGAGTACTAGCACAGATACGCAGTATTTT.

This clone has only a few counts. V and J are TRBV19 and TRBJ1-2; TRBD1 agrees at 11 bases. The germline V gene has CDR1 LNHDA and CDR2 SQIVND (reference sequence). V shed 5 bases and J 4 bases; nucleotides not matched to a gene: 15. The CDR3 runs to 18 residues. The CDR3: CASSPQEGQGALGYGYTF. In DNA form, the CDR3 reads TGTGCCAGTAGTCCCCAGGAAGGACAGGGGGCGTTGGGCTATGGCTACACCTTC.

V gene TRBV4-1 combines with J gene TRBJ1-1; unclear D gene. The CDR3 length is 13 residues. V lost 4 bases to trimming and J lost 1 base, with 7 bases between them. In germline, CDR1 is MGHRA, CDR2 YSYEKL. The CDR3 DNA reads as TGCGCCAGCAGCCCTCAATGGAACACTGAAGCTTTCTTT. This translates into CASSPQWNTEAFF.

The chain joins TRBV5-1 to TRBJ1-1; D may be TRBD1 (6 bases). V was cut by 1 base and J by 5 bases, with 9 bases left in between. This CDR3 comprises 13 residues. Germline values: CDR1 SGHRS, CDR2 YFSETQ. CDR3 in DNA: TGCGCCAGCAGCTTGACAGGGAGTACTGAAGCTTTCTTT. Residues: CASSLTGSTEAFF. The variable domain in full, with the rest retrieved from reference TRBV5-1 and TRBJ1-1, is KAGVTQTPRYLIKTRGQQVTLSCSPISGHRSVSWYQQTPGQGLQFLFEYFSETQRNKGNFPGRFSGRQFSNSRSEMNVSTLELGDSALYLCASSLTGSTEAFFGQGTRLTVV.

This rearrangement joins TRBV25-1 to TRBJ1-4, with 8 bases aligning to TRBD1. Trimming took 8 bases from V and 10 from J; bases not matched to a gene: 18. Germline CDR1 MGHDK, CDR2 SYGVNS. The length of the CDR3 is 16 residues. CDR3 sequence (DNA): TGTGCCAGCCTAAGGACAGGGTCCCTCTCATTTGGAAAACTGTTTTTT. Translating it yields CASLRTGSLSFGKLFF.

This chain joins TRBV18 and TRBJ2-7, with D unclear. The germline V gene encodes CDR1 KGHSH and CDR2 LQKENI. The CDR3 length is 13 residues. Trimming shortened V by 6 bases and J by 1 base, and 10 bases separated the two germline ends. This chain's CDR3 is CASSSLVSYEQYF. In DNA form, the CDR3 reads TGTGCCAGCTCCTCCCTCGTGTCCTACGAGCAGTACTTC.

This rearrangement joins TRBV5-6 to TRBJ2-5; D perhaps matches TRBD2 (5 bases). Trimming stripped 6 bases from V and 4 bases from J, with 13 bases between. The length of the CDR3 is 13 residues. Per germline, CDR1 SGHDT and CDR2 YYEEEE. The CDR3 sequence: CASTKGGPETQYF. The CDR3 coding sequence is TGTGCCAGCACCAAGGGCGGGCCAGAGACCCAGTACTTC.

This chain joins TRBV6-6 and TRBJ1-2; TRBD1 matches at 8 bases. This CDR3 region has 12 residues. J was trimmed by 7 bases and V by 6 bases; bases with no gene match: 4. CDR1 and CDR2 (germline): MNHNY, SVGAGI (reference sequence). In nucleotides, the CDR3 is TGTGCCAGCAGCCTGACAGGGGCTGGCTACACCTTC. Its protein product is CASSLTGAGYTF.

This clone has only one observation. The CDR3 sequence is CASSARQGSEQFF. The CDR3 DNA is TGTGCCAGCTCAGCGCGACAGGGTTCGGAGCAGTTCTTC. V usage is TRBV18 and J usage is TRBJ2-1, with 7 positions matching TRBD1. The CDR3 totals 13 residues. V lost 5 bases to trimming and J lost 10 bases; unmatched junction nucleotides: 8. Germline CDR1 KGHSH, CDR2 LQKENI.

The rearrangement links TRBV9 to TRBJ1-3, with 8 bases that match TRBD1. This CDR3 has 14 residues. CDR1 is SGDLS, CDR2 YYNGEE, per germline. V lost 2 bases, J lost 8 bases, and 6 bases stayed unmatched. The CDR3 region is CASSVTGQGYTIYF. CDR3 bases: TGTGCCAGCAGCGTCACTGGACAGGGATACACCATATATTTT.

This chain uses TRBV30 with TRBJ2-2; 10 bases line up with TRBD2. V shed 2 bases and J 6 bases; nucleotides not matched to a gene: 9. The V gene's germline CDR1 is GTSNPN and CDR2 SVGIG (reference sequence). This CDR3 region has 16 residues. The DNA for the CDR3 is TGTGCCTGGAGTACCGGACTAGCGGAGGGGTCCGGGGAGCTGTTTTTT. This codes for CAWSTGLAEGSGELFF.

The chain uses TRBV4-2 and TRBJ2-7; 7 nucleotides agree with TRBD1. Germline lookup yields CDR1 LGHNA and CDR2 YNFKEQ. After removal of 3 bases from V and 3 bases from J, the junction contained 17 bases not matched to a gene. The length of the CDR3 is 18 residues. CDR3 sequence (DNA): TGTGCCAGCAGCCACCGGGACAGTGAACGAGGGGCCAACTACGAGCAGTACTTC. It translates to CASSHRDSERGANYEQYF.

The chain uses TRBV18 and TRBJ1-2; perhaps TRBD1 as D (6 bases). This CDR3 contains 13 residues. Germline values: CDR1 KGHSH, CDR2 LQKENI. V was cut by 3 bases and J by 8 bases, with 13 bases left in between. CDR3 protein: CASSPTQGSGYTF. The CDR3 DNA sequence: TGTGCCAGCTCACCGACACAGGGTAGCGGCTACACCTTC.

This chain uses TRBV19 with TRBJ2-3; D is undetermined. The CDR3 consists of 15 residues. CDR1 and CDR2 from the germline V gene are LNHDA and SQIVND (reference sequence). Trimming removed 3 bases from V and 7 bases from J, with 17 bases in between. The CDR3 DNA reads TGTGCCAGTAGTATTCTTTGGCAGGACGACTATACGCAGTATTTT. It translates to CASSILWQDDYTQYF.

The chain recombines TRBV7-3 with TRBJ2-1, with 9 bases matching TRBD2. The V gene's germline CDR1 is SGHTA and CDR2 FQGTGA. The J segment lost 2 bases and the V segment lost 1 base, leaving 3 bases of the junction unmatched. The length of the CDR3 is 16 residues. The CDR3 bases are TGTGCCAGCAGCTTAATCGCTAGCGGGACCTACAATGAGCAGTTCTTC. This gives the protein CASSLIASGTYNEQFF.

J is TRBJ2-7 and V is TRBV24-1; 8 bases agree with TRBD2. The CDR3 is 22 amino acids. Germline V gene data show CDR1 as KGHDR and CDR2 as SFDVKD. The junction had 24 bases not matched to a gene; V was cut back by 0 bases and J by 3 bases. This CDR3 is CATSDLQIGGECHMRGFYEQYF. The CDR3 DNA reads as TGTGCCACCAGTGATTTGCAAATCGGGGGGGAATGTCATATGAGGGGATTCTACGAGCAGTACTTC.

This chain connects TRBV4-2 to TRBJ2-7; TRBD1 matches 9 bases. CDR3 length equals 13 residues. V trimming: 1 base; J trimming: 6 bases; junction bases outside the gene matches: 1. Looked up from germline, CDR1 is LGHNA and CDR2 is YNFKEQ. CDR3 nucleotides: TGTGCCAGCAGCCAAGTGGACAGGGGCGAGCAGTACTTC. Translated, it gives CASSQVDRGEQYF.

V usage is TRBV12-5 and J usage is TRBJ2-2; D is undetermined. The V end lost 6 bases, the J end lost 2 bases, and 10 bases lay between the germline ends. The CDR3 is made up of 14 amino acids. Germline values: CDR1 LGHNT, CDR2 FRNRAP. CDR3 in amino acids: CASGPRPNTGELFF. CDR3 DNA: TGTGCTAGTGGCCCCCGCCCTAACACCGGGGAGCTGTTTTTT.

The chain joins TRBV3-1 (or the pseudogene TRBV3-2) to TRBJ2-5, with 8 nucleotides matching TRBD2. V was clipped by 2 bases and J by 1 base; unmatched bases: 0. The CDR3 length is 14 residues. Germline V CDR1 and CDR2: LGHDT, YNNKEL (reference sequence). CDR3 nucleotide sequence: TGTGCCAGCAGCCAACTAGCGGGCCAAGAGACCCAGTACTTC. Amino acids: CASSQLAGQETQYF.

This clone turned up a few times. The chain couples TRBV6-5 to TRBJ2-1, with D possibly called TRBD1 or TRBD2 (5 bases each). Looked up from germline, CDR1 is MNHEY and CDR2 is SVGAGI. Trimming pared 9 bases from V and 0 bases from J, leaving 15 bases between. This CDR3 is built from 15 residues. In nucleotides, the CDR3 is TGTGCCAGATCGGGACGTCTTAGCTCCTACAATGAGCAGTTCTTC. Amino acid sequence: CARSGRLSSYNEQFF.

The chain couples TRBV7-6 to TRBJ2-1; D is ambiguous. The V gene's germline CDR1 is SGHVS and CDR2 FNYEAQ. Trimming took 7 bases from V and 2 from J, leaving 15 bases between them. CDR3 length: 15 residues. The CDR3 loop is CASTRLAFTYNEQFF. DNA for the CDR3: TGTGCCAGCACCCGACTCGCGTTCACCTACAATGAGCAGTTCTTC.